The clone carrying this TCR beta chain was counted only a few times. Its target is not known. This entry comes from a study of cytomegalovirus exposure and HLA in healthy donors. Trimming stripped 4 bases from V and 3 bases from J, with 25 bases between. Germline V gene lookup returns CDR1 SGHNT and CDR2 YYREEE (reference sequence). The CDR3 has 18 residues. PCR used 60 Vbeta primers and 13 Jbeta primers. As processed by the authors: An analysis that came later counted 73 million or so unique TCR beta chains, approximately 10 million shared. TCRdb keeps only in-frame clones here, not all; method: immunoSEQ multiplex PCR. The DNA gave D and trimming, while V, J and clone size come from that table. The top ten hold around 6.5% of the sample, which has fewer than 95,000 clones, 63% seen once. Study-level results: Three chains linked to CMV were shown in vitro to be specific for CMV antigens. Analysis performed later showed TCR beta chains linked to HLA being more clonally expanded than equally common others.

Donors were nominally healthy when sampled, though unrecorded immune exposures were likely. The clonotype originates from a woman aged 30 to 39 in good health and CMV-seronegative. Sequencing input: PBMCs. The chain couples TRBV5-4 to TRBJ1-1, with D maybe TRBD1 (5 bases). Here the CDR3 reads CASSRIPLDRLADTEAFF. The CDR3 DNA reads TGTGCCAGCAGCCGGATCCCACTCGACAGACTCGCGGACACTGAAGCTTTCTTT.